This TCR beta chain came from a study of blood T cell repertoires in COVID-19. Study-wide background: Both acute and convalescent COVID-19 samples were obtained from the United States, Italy and Spain. T cells, B-cell-depleted T cells, or PBMCs supplied cDNA or gDNA.

Methods used by the authors: Estimation of nucleated cell counts was performed using reference gene primer amplification. Profiled with immunoSEQ multiplex PCR; TCRdb holds only in-frame clones, not every one. V and J calls and clone size follow that table, whereas D and trimming were derived from the DNA. The sample consists of tens of thousands of clones, 85% to 90% of them appearing once. The CDR3 totals 15 residues. Germline loops: CDR1 MNHEY, CDR2 SVGEGT. V was pared by 6 bases and J by 3 bases, with 8 bases of the junction left unmatched. This chain joins TRBV6-2 or TRBV6-3 and TRBJ2-1, with 7 bases matching TRBD2. This clonotype originated in a human donor in a cohort sampled during active COVID-19. Material: peripheral blood. The CDR3 nucleotides read TGTGCCAGCAGCGCTAGCGGAACCTTCTACAATGAGCAGTTCTTC. Encoded protein: CASSASGTFYNEQFF.